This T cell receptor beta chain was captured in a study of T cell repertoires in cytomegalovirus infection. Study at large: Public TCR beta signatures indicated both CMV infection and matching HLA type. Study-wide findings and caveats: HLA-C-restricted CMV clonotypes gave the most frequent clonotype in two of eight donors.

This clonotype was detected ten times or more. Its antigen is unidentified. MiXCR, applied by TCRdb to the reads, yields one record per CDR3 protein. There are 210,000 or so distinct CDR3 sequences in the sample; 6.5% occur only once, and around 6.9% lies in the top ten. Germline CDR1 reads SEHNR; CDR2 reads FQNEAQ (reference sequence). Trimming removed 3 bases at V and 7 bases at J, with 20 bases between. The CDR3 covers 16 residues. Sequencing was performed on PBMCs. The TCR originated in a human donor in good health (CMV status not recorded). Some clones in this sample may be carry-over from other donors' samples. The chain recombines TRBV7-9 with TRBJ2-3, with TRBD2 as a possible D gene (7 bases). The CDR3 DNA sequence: TGTGCCAGCAGCTTGCGGGCGGGGGCCCAAGGAAATACGCAGTATTTT. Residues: CASSLRAGAQGNTQYF.